The 9 T cell receptor beta chains presented below share a single source sample, sequenced in a study of blood T cell repertoires in COVID-19. Produced via immunoSEQ multiplex PCR; TCRdb's table is partial and in-frame only. The data hold 400,000 or so clones, with approximately 91% observed a single time. The sample comprised peripheral blood. The receptor source for this set is a woman aged 40 to 50 with COVID-19, enrolled during active disease.

V and J are TRBV5-6 and TRBJ1-5, with TRBD1 identical over 8 bases. Germline V gives CDR1 SGHDT, CDR2 YYEEEE. V was pared by 5 bases and J by 1 base, with 2 bases of the junction left unmatched. The CDR3 loop spans 14 amino acids. The CDR3 coding sequence is TGTGCCAGCAGAGCAGGGGGCAGCAATCAGCCCCAGCATTTT. This codes for CASRAGGSNQPQHF.

This chain connects TRBV6-1 to TRBJ1-3; D is possibly TRBD1 (5 bases). The CDR3 extends over 16 amino acids. Trimming shortened V by 2 bases and J by 4 bases, and 15 bases separated the two germline ends. Germline-derived CDR1 and CDR2 are MNHNS and SASEGT. CDR3 protein: CASSELVRQIGNTIYF. CDR3 DNA sequence: TGTGCCAGCAGTGAATTGGTCCGACAGATCGGAAACACCATATATTTT.

As to this clone: No DNA is shown, since the ends of the CDR3 on it are uncertain; the CDR3 is the one TCRdb lists. The rearrangement links TRBV27 to TRBJ1-2; the tabulated D call, TRBD1, remains unverified against the DNA. In germline, CDR1 is MNHEY, CDR2 SMNVEV (reference sequence). The CDR3 comprises 14 residues, both ends counted. The CDR3 sequence is CASSFGPGDYGYTF.

The V and J genes are TRBV3-1 (or the pseudogene TRBV3-2) and TRBJ1-6; D perhaps matches TRBD1 (5 bases). V was shortened by 2 bases and J by 8 bases, with 10 bases between the two germline ends. This CDR3 region has 14 residues. Germline V gene lookup returns CDR1 LGHDT and CDR2 YNNKEL (reference sequence). CDR3 sequence reads: CASSQIQGDSPLHF. CDR3 coding DNA: TGTGCCAGCAGCCAAATACAAGGGGATTCACCCCTCCACTTT.

The V and J genes are TRBV4-3 and TRBJ1-2; 12 bases line up with TRBD1. V shed 4 bases and J 9 bases; nucleotides not matched to a gene: 15. The CDR3 runs to 17 residues. From germline, CDR1 is LGHNA and CDR2 YSLEER. As DNA, the CDR3 is TGCGCCAGCAGCCCCTCTTCTAACTGGGACAGGGGGCGAAGCTACACCTTC. It codes for CASSPSSNWDRGRSYTF.

The CDR3: CATSSRDRGSGELFF. CDR3 DNA sequence: TGTGCCACCAGCTCCCGGGACAGGGGTTCCGGGGAGCTGTTTTTT. The chain couples TRBV15 to TRBJ2-2; TRBD1 agrees at 10 bases. This CDR3 contains 15 residues. V gave up 5 bases and J gave up 6 bases; unmatched junction bases: 6. Germline V gene data show CDR1 as LNHNV and CDR2 as YYDKDF (reference sequence).

This clone was seen at least ten times. The V gene is TRBV5-1, the J gene TRBJ1-4, with TRBD1 matching 8 bases. Losses at the gene ends were 4 bases for V and 8 bases for J; bases not matched to a gene: 4. The length of the CDR3 is 13 residues. From germline, CDR1 is SGHRS and CDR2 YFSETQ. CDR3 amino acids: CASSLQGGEKLFF. The CDR3 DNA reads as TGCGCCAGCAGCCTACAGGGGGGGGAAAAACTGTTTTTT.

The rearrangement links TRBV7-9 to TRBJ1-1; D not certain. The germline V and J ends were trimmed by 5 bases and 0 bases, with 13 bases remaining between them. The CDR3 is made up of 15 amino acids. In germline, CDR1 is SEHNR, CDR2 FQNEAQ (reference sequence). CDR3 amino acids: CASSPVGGLNTEAFF. CDR3 nucleotides: TGTGCCAGCAGCCCGGTAGGAGGATTGAACACTGAAGCTTTCTTT. Looking up the rest from reference TRBV7-9 and TRBJ1-1 gives the full variable domain: DTGVSQNPRHKITKRGQNVTFRCDPISEHNRLYWYRQTLGQGPEFLTYFQNEAQLEKSRLLSDRFSAERPKGSFSTLEIQRTEQGDSAMYLCASSPVGGLNTEAFFGQGTRLTVV.

The chain joins TRBV30 to TRBJ1-3, with D unclear. Germline loops: CDR1 GTSNPN, CDR2 SVGIG (reference sequence). V was shortened by 4 bases and J by 0 bases, with 4 bases between the two germline ends. The CDR3 is 12 amino acids. CDR3 sequence reads: CAWTVSGNTIYF. The CDR3 DNA reads as TGTGCCTGGACAGTCTCTGGAAACACCATATATTTT.